The clone carrying this TCR beta chain was detected only once. Its antigen is still unknown. Profiling relied on immunoSEQ multiplex PCR, and the TCRdb table lists in-frame clones only, not all of them. The table records fewer than 90,000 clones, about 88% of them present only once. This sample stems from a study of T cell responses to AZD1222 COVID-19 vaccine. General study results and limits: The donor group comprised mostly white British people and more females; the analysis possibly underestimated clonal diversity. Spike-specific TCRs gained breadth and depth after people received two AZD1222 doses. Without day 14 samples, only post-peak T cell repertoires were studied. Of spike-specific TCRs, nearly half reportedly target regions left unmutated in variants.

J gave up 2 bases and V 2 bases, and 7 bases lay outside the gene matches. Germline CDR1 is SGDLS and CDR2 is YYNGEE. CDR3 size: 17 residues. This material consisted of peripheral blood, taken 28 days after the second AZD1222 dose. The V gene is TRBV9, the J gene TRBJ2-1; TRBD1 matches at 10 bases. This sequence originates from an adult who received the AZD1222 COVID-19 vaccine. The CDR3 region is CASSVAIGQGAYNEQFF. CDR3 in DNA: TGTGCCAGCAGCGTGGCTATCGGACAGGGGGCCTACAATGAGCAGTTCTTC.